This T cell receptor (beta chain) was captured by sequencing in a study of molecular identifiers for immune sequencing clone quantification (dated by TCRdb to about 2018). For context, the study as a whole: In a replicate experiment, RNA from roughly 21,000 or 96,000 naive CD8 T cells was split into five aliquots, four of which were sequenced. This methods study benchmarked molecular-identifier clustering-based TCR repertoire sequencing (MIDCIRS) and TCR RNA copy counting, using CD8 T cells to do so.

Turning to this clonotype: Its antigen specificity is not known. One base away there is no much larger clone; base qualities are not given.

Libraries of naive CD8 T cells were built from anywhere between about 20,000 and 1,000,000 sorted cells, with 10%, 30% or 50% of the purified RNA used. Naive CD8 T cells were FACS-sorted as CD8+CD4-CCR7+CD45RA+ on a BD FACSAria II into RLT Plus buffer. Ten to eleven TCR copies' worth of Jurkat RNA were spiked into roughly 19,000-1,000,000 naive CD8 T cell samples to test detection sensitivity. Enrichment of CD8 T cells was done with RosetteSep CD8+ T Cell Enrichment Cocktail plus Ficoll-Paque, and ACK red cell lysis came afterward. To prepare the library, PCR was applied. TCRdb shows the sequencer as Illumina HiSeq 4000. Bulk TCR libraries were prepared as previously described, using TCR primers listed in Table S5. The Qiagen AllPrep DNA/RNA kit was used to purify total RNA. Reads from multiple sequencing runs of the same library were pooled before analysis. Turning to the authors' computational methods: Reads were retained only if an exact TCR constant sequence was present, and the retained reads were trimmed to 150 nt and grouped according to their 12-nt molecular barcodes. Within each barcode group, reads were sub-clustered at a 15% Levenshtein threshold, and quality-weighted consensus sequences were built per RNA molecule. Non-functional sequences were excluded, and lower-count sequences lying one edit away from another sequence were also excluded. Barcode sub-clusters with fewer than 20% of the maximum read count were removed, based on fitting two negative binomial distributions. The raw public reads went through TCRdb reprocessing: fastp at Q25, MiXCR clone calling, in-frame beta chains kept. Each CDR3 protein gets just one entry, which takes the most common genes and DNA from the rows behind it. The authors' filters were not applied to this entry. The sample profile shows about 320,000 distinct CDR3 sequences; 20% to 25% of them were found once. In total, the top ten clones hold roughly 0.8% of the sample.

Per the germline V gene, MNHEY is the CDR1 and SVGEGT is the CDR2. From its cysteine to its phenylalanine, the CDR3 spans 16 amino acids. Only the CDR3 DNA stays, 48 bases, in frame from base 1. The V end loses 7 bases and the J end loses 3 bases, and a stretch of 21 bases separates them. The full study reports these points: When barcode sub-clustering was not used, chimeric consensus sequences inflated TCR diversity, with chimeras reaching as high as 47%. The naive libraries included spiked-in Jurkat TCR RNA (roughly eleven copies' worth), and this Jurkat TCR RNA is not part of the donor repertoire. Modeling gave around 3.3 recovered TCR RNA copies per cell versus about 10 by digital PCR, implying 25% to 30% capture efficiency. Highly expanded clone sizes could be underestimated if identical TCR molecules share a barcode. Spiked-in Jurkat TCR RNA equal to a single cell's worth was reported to be detectable even within 1,100,000 naive CD8 T cells. In CMV-specific effector cells, clones with more than 20 RNA copies contained over 97% of molecules, whereas in naive cells such clones contained under 1% of molecules.

The chain uses TRBV6-2 or TRBV6-3 and TRBJ1-1; the D gene is unclear. The sample was naive CD8+ T cells from blood, with Jurkat cell RNA spiked in. Explained via the paper, the cell subset or site label denotes: FACS-sorted CD8+CD4-CCR7+CD45RA+ naive T cells. The sequence derives from a human donor in good health. Some libraries in this study had Jurkat cell RNA spiked in. The CDR3 corresponds to CASTAGRESLDTEAFF. The nucleotide sequence is given as TGTGCCAGCACCGCCGGGAGGGAGTCTTTGGACACTGAAGCTTTCTTT.